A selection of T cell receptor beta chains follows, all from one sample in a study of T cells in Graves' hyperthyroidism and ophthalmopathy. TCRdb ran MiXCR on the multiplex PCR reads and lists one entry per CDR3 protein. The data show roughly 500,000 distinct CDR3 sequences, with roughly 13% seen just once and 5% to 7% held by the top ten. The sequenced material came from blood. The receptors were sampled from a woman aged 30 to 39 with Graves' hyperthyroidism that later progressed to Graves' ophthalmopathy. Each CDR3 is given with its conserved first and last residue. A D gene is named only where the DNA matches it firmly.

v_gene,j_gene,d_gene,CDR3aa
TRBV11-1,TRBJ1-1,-,CASSLIDGWNTEAFF
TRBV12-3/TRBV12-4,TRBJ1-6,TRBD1,CASSLERGPHSPLHF
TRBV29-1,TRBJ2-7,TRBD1,CSVGGTGGDEQYF
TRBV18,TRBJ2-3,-,CASSPGGSEYTQYF
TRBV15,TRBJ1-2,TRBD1,CATSDLSGGVIYGYTF
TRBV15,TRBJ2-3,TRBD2,CATSRGKTSGTDTQYF
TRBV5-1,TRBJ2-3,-,CASRRSGHSTDTQYF
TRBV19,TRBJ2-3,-,CASSRGLVTDTQYF
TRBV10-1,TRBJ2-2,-,CASRPTGEGNTGELFF
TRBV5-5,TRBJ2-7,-,CASLGVNYEQYF
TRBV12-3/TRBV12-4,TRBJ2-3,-,CASSPPWGKPTDTQYF
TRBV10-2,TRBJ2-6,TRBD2,CASSAQLAGGAGANVLTF
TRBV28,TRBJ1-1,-,CASSKSRENTEAFF
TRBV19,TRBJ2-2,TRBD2,CASSIPAGIDTGELFF
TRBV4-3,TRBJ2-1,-,CASSQDSAGAREQFF
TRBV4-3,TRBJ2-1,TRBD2,CASSHVWRGSSYNEQFF
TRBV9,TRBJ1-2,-,CASSVAAGSGYTF
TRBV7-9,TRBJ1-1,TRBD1,CASSHTVGQGTEAFF
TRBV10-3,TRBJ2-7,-,CVISGGAESSYEQYF
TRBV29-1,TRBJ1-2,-,CSVSGDYGYTF
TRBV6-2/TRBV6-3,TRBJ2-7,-,CASKRTTHYEQYF
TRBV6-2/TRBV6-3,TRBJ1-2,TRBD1,CASSQKDRLNYGYTF
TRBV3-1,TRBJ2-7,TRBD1,CASSRHSLRDSSYEQYF
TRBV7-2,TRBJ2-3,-,CASFIWPRGGADTQYF
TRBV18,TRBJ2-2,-,CASSPREAGTGELFF
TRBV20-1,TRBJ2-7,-,CSATRGSYEQYF
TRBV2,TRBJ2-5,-,CASTSPQQRGETQYF
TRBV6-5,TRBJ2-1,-,CASSYSWDGNEQFF
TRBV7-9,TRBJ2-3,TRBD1,CASSPGTGELDTQYF
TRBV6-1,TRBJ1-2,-,CASSEASGGDGYTF
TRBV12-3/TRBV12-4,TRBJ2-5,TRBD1,CASSSTRDRGQETQYF
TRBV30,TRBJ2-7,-,CAWSERLLTYEQYF
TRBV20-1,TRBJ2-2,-,CSARGGQGGNTGELFF
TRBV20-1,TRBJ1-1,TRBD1,CSARIQGAGAFF
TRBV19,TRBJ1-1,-,CASSIDPGGPEAFF
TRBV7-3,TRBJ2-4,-,CASSLRQEDIQYF
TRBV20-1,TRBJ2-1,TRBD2,CSASPASGYNEQFF
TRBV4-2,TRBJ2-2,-,CASSQVDRTTGELFF
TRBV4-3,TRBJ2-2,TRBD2,CASSQVVVGLADTVELFF
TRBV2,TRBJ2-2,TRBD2,CASKVREDGTGELFF
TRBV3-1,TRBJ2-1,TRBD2,CASSQDLRLAGVFYNEQFF
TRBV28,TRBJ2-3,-,CASSSPTRIGYTQYF
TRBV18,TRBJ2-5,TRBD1,CASSLTGVGTETQYF